This is a list of T cell receptor beta chains from one sample in a study of PD-1 blockade in classical Hodgkin lymphoma. Method: immunoSEQ multiplex PCR; TCRdb's copy keeps in-frame clones and lacks some. The profile shows tens of thousands of clones, 65% to 90% of them singletons. Sequenced material: CD4+ T cells from blood, taken before the fourth cycle of nivolumab. The receptors stem from a human donor with classical Hodgkin lymphoma. CDR3s leave out the opening cysteine and the closing phenylalanine or tryptophan.

>TRBJ2-1|TRBV7-9
ASSLQQGRQF
>TRBJ2-7|TRBV6-5
ASRRTSVGEQY
>TRBJ2-1|TRBV7-8
ASSPRGSSGVGGLNEQF
>TRBJ1-1|TRBV5-6
ASSLRGQGYTEAF
>TRBJ2-1|TRBV6-6
ASSYQGEQF
>TRBJ1-6|TRBV7-2
ASSFVTGGDSPLH
>TRBJ2-7|TRBV29-1
SVARGTRYEQY
>TRBJ2-7|TRBV6-6
ASSSSGGSSYEQY
>TRBJ2-7|TRBV2
ASSPTSGAYEQY
>TRBJ2-5|TRBV11-3
ASSLDRETQY
>TRBJ2-2|TRBV2
ASSGAAGGRIGELF
>TRBJ1-5|TRBV28
AVRATGNQPQH
>TRBJ1-4|TRBV5-6
ASSLITGVGEKLF
>TRBJ1-1|TRBV18
ASSPGGNTEAF
>TRBJ2-5|TRBV5-1
ASSSLTSAQETQY
>TRBJ1-2|TRBV5-1
ASTLGGAQDYGYT
>TRBJ1-4|TRBV9
ASSVTGGTNEKLF
>TRBJ1-4|TRBV5-1
ASSPGFREKLF
>TRBJ1-1|TRBV10-3
AISETLQRGEAF
>TRBJ1-2|TRBV30
AWTWRRNDYGYT
>TRBJ2-7|TRBV10-3
AISGTASREQY
>TRBJ2-7|TRBV6-5
ASSGRGREQY
>TRBJ2-1|TRBV11-2
ASTYFGTGGNNEQF
>TRBJ2-2|TRBV7-2
ASSGRMATGELF
>TRBJ2-7|TRBV21-1
ASSGCPPLGTYEQY
>TRBJ2-3|TRBV29-1
SVEGLATDTQY
>TRBJ1-6|TRBV4-2
ASSQDGWGGYNSPLH
>TRBJ1-1|TRBV7-9
ASSPQGALNTEAF
>TRBJ1-3|TRBV6-1
ASSEQGYSGNTIY
>TRBJ1-1|TRBV7-2
ASRAQTKEAF
>TRBJ2-1|TRBV4-2
ASSQGFALYNEQF
>TRBJ2-7|TRBV28
ASSFAGGIYEQY
>TRBJ1-1|TRBV5-1
ASSLGDAREAF
>TRBJ2-3|TRBV19
ASSQGGLLTDTQY
>TRBJ2-3|TRBV7-9
ATWGDPTDTQY
>TRBJ2-5|TRBV28
ASSSPARLGQETQY
>TRBJ2-6|TRBV7-3
ASSPGSSGANVLT
>TRBJ2-5|TRBV27
ASSFRTGTGQETQY
>TRBJ2-1|TRBV29-1
SVGMGNNEQF
>TRBJ1-6|TRBV5-1
ASSFGTVKGSPLH
>TRBJ1-2|TRBV7-9
ASSSTGYGYT
>TRBJ2-3|TRBV7-2
ASSPDGADTQY
>TRBJ2-2|TRBV9
ASSPLQGAGELF
>TRBJ2-5|TRBV7-3
ASSFSGTGAGETQY
>TRBJ2-1|TRBV6-5
ASSYPTSGGYNEQF
>TRBJ1-1|TRBV4-3
ASSQGLGQGPEAF
>TRBJ1-6|TRBV29-1
SVVDGDSPLH
>TRBJ2-7|TRBV9
ASGGELSYEQY
>TRBJ1-6|TRBV2
ASYEMSYNSPLH
>TRBJ2-7|TRBV4-3
ASSPHPRGDYEQY
>TRBJ1-5|TRBV6-5
ASSYSTVGNQPQH
>TRBJ2-6|TRBV5-1
ASSLGPSGANVLT
>TRBJ2-6|TRBV5-1
ASSPEGVSGANVLT